This T cell receptor beta chain appears in the sequencing data of a study of blood T cell repertoires in COVID-19. The germline CDR1 and CDR2 sequences are GTSNPN and SVGIG (reference sequence). This CDR3 has 12 amino acids. V shed 3 bases and J shed 9 bases, with 15 bases lying between them. This clone was seen at least ten times. Generated by immunoSEQ multiplex PCR, the TCRdb table keeps only in-frame clones and is missing some. Of more than 150,000 clones in the sample, around 87% were seen once. The rearrangement links TRBV30 to TRBJ2-7, with TRBD2 as a possible D gene (6 bases). The source of this sequence is a woman in her seventies with COVID-19, enrolled during active disease. Sequenced material: peripheral blood. CDR3 region: CAWRSSRESQYF. CDR3 in DNA: TGTGCCTGGAGATCCTCCCGGGAGTCGCAGTACTTC.